This T cell receptor (beta chain) derives from a study of CD8 T cells in ankylosing spondylitis. General observations from the study: Ankylosing spondylitis blood appeared to carry a characteristic TCR beta motif of several highly homologous variants. In reactive arthritis synovial fluid and blood, some motif variants had been reported before. Relatively scarce in peripheral blood, disease-linked clones were CD8+. Disease-linked clones reportedly concentrated significantly in matched ankylosing spondylitis synovial fluid.

The germline V gene encodes CDR1 DFQATT and CDR2 SNEGSKA (reference sequence). V lost 6 bases, J lost 8 bases, and 7 bases stayed unmatched. There are 12 residues in the CDR3. On this clonotype: The antigen is undetermined.

TCRdb itself ran the 5' RACE reads through MiXCR, one entry per CDR3 protein. The sample comprises approximately 520,000 distinct CDR3 sequences, roughly 5.3% of which are singletons, and around 3.6% rests with the top ten. The chain recombines TRBV20-1 with TRBJ2-1, with 7 positions matching TRBD1. Sequenced: blood, either unsorted or a sorted T cell fraction (not recorded which). The receptor comes from a male donor with ankylosing spondylitis. CDR3 bases: TGCAGTGCCGATGACAGGGTAGATGAGCAGTTCTTC. It codes for CSADDRVDEQFF.